This T cell receptor (beta chain) was recovered during a study of Tregs in tolerant kidney transplant recipients. Study-wide findings and caveats: Nucleotide sequences could not be compared across some patients' samples due to primer changes. Donor-specific Treg expansion exceeded global Treg expansion in tolerant patients, suggesting antigen drive. Activated donor B cell expansion appeared to reveal the most relevant donor-specific TCRbeta repertoire.

Concerning this clone: The target antigen is unknown.

The CDR3 length is 16 residues. The germline CDR1 and CDR2 sequences are MDHEN and SYDVKM. V was clipped by 7 bases and J by 0 bases, with 16 bases between them. The protocol was immunoSEQ multiplex PCR, while the TCRdb copy is restricted to in-frame clones and leaves out a portion. Of approximately 98,000 clones in the sample, around 90% were seen once. Thawed PBMCs were FACS-sorted into unstimulated CD4+CD25+CD127- regulatory T cells, CD4+CD25- non-regulatory cells, CD4 and CD8 cells. The clonotype was recovered from a human donor who received a combined kidney and bone marrow transplant. The V and J genes are TRBV28 and TRBJ1-5; D possibly corresponds to TRBD1 (5 bases). Sequences were derived from CD4+ T cells from blood, sampled before the transplant. The CDR3 protein is CASTDLGDYSNQPQHF. CDR3 nucleotides: TGTGCCAGCACCGATCTCGGGGACTATAGCAATCAGCCCCAGCATTTT.